This TCR beta chain was captured by sequencing in a study of blood T cell repertoires in COVID-19. Study-level information: COVID-19 samples collected from the United States, Italy and Spain covered acute and convalescent phases.

Assay used: immunoSEQ multiplex PCR; TCRdb lists only in-frame clones, some missing. The sample shows approximately 270,000 clones, approximately 85% of them seen only once. Sequencing input: peripheral blood. This receptor was obtained from a woman between 70 and 85 years old with acute or convalescent COVID-19.

CDR3 sequence: CASSQVAVAYNEQFF. In DNA, the CDR3 is TGTGCCAGCAGCCAAGTAGCGGTGGCCTACAATGAGCAGTTCTTC. The chain links TRBV3-1 (or the pseudogene TRBV3-2) to TRBJ2-1; the D gene is possibly TRBD2 (6 bases). The ends were cut back, 1 base at V and 2 bases at J, with 9 bases in the middle. The CDR3 spans 15 residues. CDR1 LGHDT and CDR2 YNNKEL come from the germline V gene (reference sequence).